The 29 T cell receptor beta chains in this list originate from one sample, sequenced in a study of shared clonotypes between healthy human individuals. This table comes from immunoSEQ multiplex PCR, and its TCRdb copy is limited to in-frame clones, with some not included. The sample records 2 million to 2.5 million clones, nearly 97% being singletons. The sample consisted of naive CD4+ T cells sorted from blood. The subset denotes: CD45RA+ positively selected. Receptors were obtained from a man aged 18-30 years in good health.

The chain combines TRBV10-3 with TRBJ2-7, with TRBD2 matching over 8 bases. The CDR3 spans 13 residues. Germline values: CDR1 ENHRY, CDR2 SYGVKD. V trimming: 7 bases; J trimming: 4 bases; junction bases outside the gene matches: 6. CDR3 coding DNA: TGTGCCATCAATAGCGGGGCAGGATACGAGCAGTACTTC. Its protein product is CAINSGAGYEQYF.

The genes are TRBV28 and TRBJ1-5, with unresolved D. The V gene lost 2 bases and the J gene lost 3 bases, with 11 bases spanning the gap. Looked up from germline, CDR1 is MDHEN and CDR2 is SYDVKM. The CDR3 has 15 residues. The DNA for the CDR3 is TGTGCCAGCAGTTTAGGTACGGCAAACAATCAGCCCCAGCATTTT. Encoded protein: CASSLGTANNQPQHF.

The rearrangement uses TRBV25-1 and TRBJ2-3; TRBD1 matches at 10 bases. The ends lost 7 bases at V and 2 bases at J; junction bases unmatched: 6. The germline gives CDR1 MGHDK, CDR2 SYGVNS. The CDR3 totals 15 residues. This CDR3 is CASIPDRGPTDTQYF. CDR3 DNA sequence: TGTGCCAGCATCCCCGACAGGGGGCCCACAGATACGCAGTATTTT.

The rearrangement joins TRBV18 to TRBJ1-5; no reliable D call. The V end was cut by 5 bases, the J end by 0 bases, with 17 bases between. CDR3 length: 17 residues. Per germline, CDR1 KGHSH and CDR2 LQKENI. The CDR3 loop is CASSALPQQDSNQPQHF. As DNA, the CDR3 is TGTGCCAGCTCAGCCCTCCCTCAGCAGGATAGCAATCAGCCCCAGCATTTT.

V is TRBV7-2 and J is TRBJ2-3; D gene unclear. The CDR3 covers 11 residues. V lost 6 bases and J 2 bases, leaving 3 bases between the germline ends. Germline loops: CDR1 SGHTA, CDR2 FQGNSA. In DNA form, the CDR3 reads TGTGCCAGCAGGTTCACAGATACGCAGTATTTT. Amino acids: CASRFTDTQYF.

CDR3 amino acids: CASSNLDRGTGELFF. The CDR3 DNA sequence: TGTGCCAGCAGCAATTTGGACAGAGGGACCGGGGAGCTGTTTTTT. The chain carries TRBV5-6 and TRBJ2-2; a possible D gene is TRBD1 (6 bases). V lost 4 bases to trimming and J lost 5 bases, with 15 bases between them. The CDR3 is 15 amino acids. Germline values: CDR1 SGHDT, CDR2 YYEEEE.

The chain is built from TRBV4-1 and TRBJ1-2, with 10 bases aligning to TRBD1. The CDR3 is 16 amino acids. The trim removed 1 base at V and 4 bases at J, leaving 6 bases unmatched. Germline CDR1 MGHRA, CDR2 YSYEKL. The chain's CDR3 is CASSQAETGGGYGYTF. In nucleotides, the CDR3 is TGCGCCAGCAGCCAAGCTGAGACAGGGGGCGGCTATGGCTACACCTTC.

This chain links TRBV4-1 with TRBJ1-1; TRBD1 is a possible D gene (6 bases). The CDR3 runs to 19 residues. Per germline, CDR1 MGHRA and CDR2 YSYEKL. V was clipped by 0 bases and J by 4 bases, with 24 bases between them. CDR3 nucleotide sequence: TGCGCCAGCAGCCAAGATAGGGGCAGTGCGGCGGGGGCGAGCACTGAAGCTTTCTTT. Its translation: CASSQDRGSAAGASTEAFF.

CDR3 region: CASREGALEQYF. CDR3 coding DNA: TGCGCCAGCCGAGAGGGTGCCTTGGAGCAGTACTTC. The V and J genes are TRBV5-1 and TRBJ2-7; a weak D match, TRBD2 (5 bases). V was cut by 7 bases and J by 7 bases, with 15 bases left in between. Germline lookup yields CDR1 SGHRS and CDR2 YFSETQ. The CDR3 runs to 12 residues.

This clone was detected only once. This rearrangement joins TRBV7-3 to TRBJ2-2; possibly TRBD2 for D (5 bases). Per the germline V gene, CDR1 is SGHTA and CDR2 is FQGTGA. The CDR3 covers 16 residues. The V end lost 1 base, the J end lost 5 bases, and 14 bases lay between the germline ends. CDR3 bases: TGTGCCAGCAGCTTAATGTCTCCGGGGAGAACCGGGGAGCTGTTTTTT. Translating it yields CASSLMSPGRTGELFF.

The rearrangement joins TRBV28 to TRBJ1-1; D is unclear. The CDR3 has 11 amino acids. CDR1 MDHEN and CDR2 SYDVKM come from the germline V gene. V shed 10 bases and J shed 7 bases, with 13 bases lying between them. Written as DNA, the CDR3 is TGTGCCACCATTGGTTGGGGTGAAGCTTTCTTT. Translation: CATIGWGEAFF.

The chain links TRBV25-1 to TRBJ2-3; D assignment may be TRBD1 or TRBD2 (5 bases each). The CDR3 length is 14 residues. Germline V CDR1 and CDR2: MGHDK, SYGVNS. The V end was cut by 9 bases, the J end by 5 bases, with 18 bases between. As DNA, the CDR3 is TGTGCCAGTACCGGGACGTCGAAGGTAGATACGCAGTATTTT. Translated: CASTGTSKVDTQYF.

The V gene is TRBV4-1, the J gene TRBJ2-1; D is undetermined. CDR1 is MGHRA, CDR2 YSYEKL, per germline. This CDR3 region has 14 residues. V was cut by 1 base and J by 3 bases, with 7 bases left in between. DNA for the CDR3: TGCGCCAGCAGCCAAGGAGAGCGCTACAATGAGCAGTTCTTC. Translation gives CASSQGERYNEQFF.

This rearrangement joins TRBV9 to TRBJ1-6, with D possibly matching TRBD1 (5 bases). The CDR3 sequence is 14 residues long. The V end was cut by 1 base, the J end by 7 bases, with 9 bases between. In germline, CDR1 is SGDLS, CDR2 YYNGEE. The CDR3 sequence: CASSVRGYNSPLHF. CDR3 nucleotides: TGTGCCAGCAGCGTAAGGGGTTACAATTCACCCCTCCACTTT.

J is TRBJ2-5 and V is TRBV7-6; 8 positions agree with TRBD1. After removal of 1 base from V and 1 base from J, the junction contained 5 bases not matched to a gene. The CDR3 loop spans 16 amino acids. CDR1 and CDR2 from the germline V gene are SGHVS and FNYEAQ. The CDR3, as DNA: TGTGCCAGCAGCTTAGGGAGCAGGGGGCTCCAAGAGACCCAGTACTTC. Residues: CASSLGSRGLQETQYF.

The chain employs TRBV7-2 and TRBJ1-2; 8 bases map to TRBD1. Trimming removed 6 bases from V and 3 bases from J; junction bases left unmatched: 6. This CDR3 is 14 amino acids long. Germline V gene lookup returns CDR1 SGHTA and CDR2 FQGNSA. The CDR3 nucleotides read TGTGCCAGCAGTTTTCCGGGACAGGACTATGGCTACACCTTC. It is translated as CASSFPGQDYGYTF.

The count of this clone is one. V and J are TRBV5-1 and TRBJ2-1, with TRBD2 as a possible D gene (6 bases). In germline, CDR1 is SGHRS, CDR2 YFSETQ. CDR3 size: 15 residues. Trimming took off 1 base at V and 10 bases at J, with 18 bases between the two ends. The CDR3, as DNA: TGCGCCAGCAGCTTGTCCGGGACTGCTGGCATGGAGCAGTTCTTC. Its protein is CASSLSGTAGMEQFF.

The chain couples TRBV6-1 to TRBJ1-4; TRBD1 aligns across 7 bases. Germline V gene lookup returns CDR1 MNHNS and CDR2 SASEGT. The length of the CDR3 is 13 residues. V dropped 8 bases and J dropped 6; count of bases not matched to a gene: 6. Here the CDR3 DNA reads TGTGCCAGCGCTGACAGGGCTCATGAAAAACTGTTTTTT. Amino acid sequence: CASADRAHEKLFF.

This clone was counted once. The rearrangement uses TRBV29-1 and TRBJ1-1, with a possible D match to TRBD1 (5 bases). Per the germline V gene, CDR1 is SQVTM and CDR2 is ANQGSEA. The CDR3 loop spans 13 amino acids. V was pared by 6 bases and J by 0 bases, with 11 bases between. The chain's CDR3 is CSVGLYLNTEAFF. In DNA form, the CDR3 reads TGCAGCGTGGGACTTTATCTGAACACTGAAGCTTTCTTT.

The chain carries TRBV11-3 and TRBJ2-5; 9 nucleotides agree with TRBD2. The CDR3 consists of 16 residues. Germline-derived CDR1 and CDR2 are SGHNT and YENEEA. The V gene end was trimmed by 5 bases and the J gene end by 2 bases; junction bases not matched to a gene: 9. CDR3 in DNA: TGTGCCAGCAGCCTCGGGGTAGCGGGGGTTCAAGAGACCCAGTACTTC. This translates into CASSLGVAGVQETQYF. The whole variable domain, filled in from reference TRBV11-3 and TRBJ2-5, reads EAGVVQSPRYKIIEKKQPVAFWCNPISGHNTLYWYLQNLGQGPELLIRYENEEAVDDSQLPKDRFSAERLKGVDSTLKIQPAELGDSAVYLCASSLGVAGVQETQYFGPGTRLLVL.

V gene TRBV5-1 combines with J gene TRBJ2-7; possible D gene TRBD2, 6 bases. Germline V gene lookup returns CDR1 SGHRS and CDR2 YFSETQ. The V end lost 3 bases, the J end lost 6 bases, and 22 bases lay between the germline ends. This CDR3 is 16 amino acids long. CDR3 sequence (DNA): TGCGCCAGCAGCTCCCCCCGGGGGAGCGCTCGGAGCGAGCAGTACTTC. It is translated as CASSSPRGSARSEQYF.

The chain couples TRBV2 to TRBJ2-7, with TRBD2 as a possible D gene (6 bases). Germline CDR1 SNHLY, CDR2 FYNNEI. The CDR3 contains 15 residues. Trimming left V 4 bases short and J 0 bases short, with 13 bases between. The CDR3 protein is CASSGRGRPSYEQYF. The CDR3 DNA is TGTGCCAGCAGTGGTCGGGGGAGGCCCTCCTACGAGCAGTACTTC.

The CDR3 protein is CASSEGRGSEKLFF. Here the CDR3 DNA reads TGTGCCAGCAGTGAGGGTAGGGGATCTGAAAAACTGTTTTTT. The chain uses TRBV25-1 and TRBJ1-4; possibly TRBD1 for D (5 bases). CDR1 is MGHDK, CDR2 SYGVNS, per germline. This CDR3 has 14 amino acids. Trimming cost V 3 bases and J 7 bases, with 12 bases left between them.

This clone was counted once. The J gene is TRBJ2-7, the V gene TRBV2, with D uncertain. The germline gives CDR1 SNHLY, CDR2 FYNNEI. This CDR3 comprises 14 residues. The V end was cut by 3 bases, the J end by 0 bases, with 9 bases between. This CDR3 is CASSDWSDSYEQYF. CDR3 nucleotides: TGTGCCAGCAGTGATTGGTCTGACTCCTACGAGCAGTACTTC.

V gene TRBV10-2 combines with J gene TRBJ1-2; D is undetermined. V was cut by 9 bases and J by 1 base, with 12 bases left in between. The CDR3 spans 13 residues. CDR1 and CDR2 from the germline V gene are WSHSY and SAAADI. This CDR3 reads CASGSPDNYGYTF. CDR3 DNA: TGCGCCAGTGGCAGCCCTGATAACTATGGCTACACCTTC.

This clone was counted only a few times. The chain recombines TRBV30 with TRBJ2-7, with no clear D. V gave up 2 bases and J gave up 4 bases, with 3 bases separating them. This CDR3 is 10 amino acids long. Per germline, CDR1 GTSNPN and CDR2 SVGIG (reference sequence). The CDR3 bases are TGTGCCTGGAGTCAGTACGAGCAGTACTTC. Translation: CAWSQYEQYF. The full variable domain, with the rest looked up from reference TRBV30 and TRBJ2-7, is SQTIHQWPATLVQPVGSPLSLECTVEGTSNPNLYWYRQAAGRGLQLLFYSVGIGQISSEVPQNLSASRPQDRQFILSSKKLLLSDSGFYLCAWSQYEQYFGPGTRLTVT.

This rearrangement joins TRBV27 to TRBJ2-5; D not resolved. The V gene's germline CDR1 is MNHEY and CDR2 SMNVEV (reference sequence). The V end lost 7 bases, the J end lost 2 bases, and 5 bases lay between the germline ends. The CDR3 consists of 11 residues. CDR3 loop: CASKRQETQYF. Here the CDR3 DNA reads TGTGCCAGCAAACGGCAAGAGACCCAGTACTTC.

The chain joins TRBV7-2 to TRBJ2-2; TRBD1 agrees at 8 bases. The J segment lost 6 bases and the V segment lost 1 base, leaving 7 bases of the junction unmatched. This CDR3 spans 16 amino acids. Germline CDR1 and CDR2: SGHTA and FQGNSA. DNA for the CDR3: TGTGCCAGCAGCTTAGTGCCGACAGGGGAGGCCGGGGAGCTGTTTTTT. Translated: CASSLVPTGEAGELFF.

J is TRBJ2-7 and V is TRBV7-2; 7 bases are a match to TRBD2. The V gene end was trimmed by 1 base and the J gene end by 0 bases; junction bases not matched to a gene: 3. Germline CDR1 reads SGHTA; CDR2 reads FQGNSA. The CDR3 loop spans 15 amino acids. The CDR3 DNA sequence: TGTGCCAGCAGCTTAGAAATAGCGGGCTCCTACGAGCAGTACTTC. It yields the protein CASSLEIAGSYEQYF.